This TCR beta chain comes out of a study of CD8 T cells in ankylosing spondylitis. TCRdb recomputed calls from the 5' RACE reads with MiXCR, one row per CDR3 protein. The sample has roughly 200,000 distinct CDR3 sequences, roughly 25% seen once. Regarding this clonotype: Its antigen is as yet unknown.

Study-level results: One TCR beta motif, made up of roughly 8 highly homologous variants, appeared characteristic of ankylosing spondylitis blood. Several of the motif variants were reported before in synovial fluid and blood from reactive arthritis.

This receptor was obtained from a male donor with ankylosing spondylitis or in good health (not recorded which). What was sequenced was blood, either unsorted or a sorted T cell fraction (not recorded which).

This CDR3 reads CASSGLADTGELFF. The CDR3 nucleotides read TGTGCCAGCAGTGGGCTAGCGGACACCGGGGAGCTGTTTTTT. The genes are TRBV2 and TRBJ2-2, with 7 positions matching TRBD2. J lost 3 bases, V lost 4 bases, and 2 bases had no gene match. The CDR3 sequence is 14 residues long. Germline lookup yields CDR1 SNHLY and CDR2 FYNNEI.